This record looks at one T cell receptor (beta chain) sequence and its context. Its antigen is undetermined. This sample is drawn from a study of vaccination effects on CD4 cells after COVID-19. Study details: Every participant took two doses of the BNT162b2 or mRNA-1273 vaccine.

TCRdb's copy holds only in-frame clones and misses some; the assay was immunoSEQ multiplex PCR. The data show 70,000 or so clones, 78% seen once. Broader study findings: Marked clonal contraction was seen late after vaccination (in both infection- and vaccine-induced clones). In the study, convalescent patients were few, and early post-infection timepoints were absent.

Before any sequencing was done, the ViraFEST assay used viral peptide pools to expand antigen-specific CD4+ T cells. Following an approximately 11-day culture, CD4+ T cells were purified. Vaccinees lacked prior SARS-CoV-2 infection and tested negative for nucleocapsid antibodies. Each culture had half its medium swapped for IL-2 medium on days 3 and 7. The germline CDR1 and CDR2 sequences are SGHTA and FQGTGA. The V gene lost 5 bases and the J gene lost 0 bases, with 7 bases spanning the gap. CDR3 size: 14 residues. The TCR was taken from a human donor who received a COVID-19 vaccine. The chain has TRBV7-3 and TRBJ2-2; D unresolved. This specimen was CD4+ T cells from PBMCs cultured with SARS-CoV-2 spike peptides, taken before COVID-19 vaccination. The CDR3 DNA sequence: TGTGCCAGCAGCCCCGGACCGAACACCGGGGAGCTGTTTTTT. It codes for CASSPGPNTGELFF.